This T cell receptor (beta chain) was recovered during a study of cytomegalovirus exposure and HLA in healthy donors. Study-level background: Within an early data release were about 85 million unique TCRs drawn from HLA-typed donors. The study, taken as a whole, reports: With later analysis, a missense DCLRE1C variant became linked to TCR beta V- and J-gene trimming. Some public TCRs appeared in many individuals, while most sequences were rare. Excluded: some indistinguishable V segments such as TRBV6-2 and TRBV6-3.

Germline V lookup: CDR1 SQVTM, CDR2 ANQGSEA. The CDR3 sequence is 13 residues long. V shed 5 bases and J 3 bases; nucleotides not matched to a gene: 6. PCR primers comprised 60 Vbeta and 13 Jbeta primers. TCRdb's copy holds only in-frame clones and misses some; the assay was immunoSEQ multiplex PCR. The repertoire holds some 76,000 clones, with about 78% as singletons. This clone was recorded only once. Antigen: not known. The sequence derives from a woman in her thirties or forties in good health and CMV-seropositive. The J gene is TRBJ2-7, the V gene TRBV29-1, with 8 bases fitting TRBD2. Sequencing was carried out using PBMCs. CDR3 amino acids: CSVRGGDIYEQYF. The CDR3 coding sequence is TGCAGCGTTCGGGGGGGGGATATCTACGAGCAGTACTTC.